This is a list of T cell receptor beta chains from one sample in a study of shared clonotypes between healthy human individuals. This table comes from immunoSEQ multiplex PCR, and its TCRdb copy is limited to in-frame clones, with some not included. The sample consists of a few million clones, 80% to 95% of them appearing once. Sequenced input: naive CD4+ T cells from PBMCs. These receptors came from a young man in good health. Some clones in this sample may be carry-over from other donors' samples. Each CDR3 is given with its conserved first and last residue. Fields, in order: V gene, clone size, D gene, J gene, CDR3 DNA, CDR3 protein. The D gene is left open where the match is weak. Clone size is shown for a subset of rows, as once, few, many or a class of expanded clone.

V gene: TRBV5-1; clone size: .; D gene: .; J gene: TRBJ2-3; CDR3 DNA: TGCGCCAGCAGCTCGGGGAGCACAGATACGCAGTATTTT; CDR3 protein: CASSSGSTDTQYF
V gene: TRBV6-6; clone size: .; D gene: .; J gene: TRBJ2-3; CDR3 DNA: TGTGCCAGCAGCCGGATAACGCCCAGGGGGGCCAACACGCAGTATTTT; CDR3 protein: CASSRITPRGANTQYF
V gene: TRBV11-2; clone size: once; D gene: .; J gene: TRBJ1-4; CDR3 DNA: TGTGCCAGCAGAAACTGGGGAACGGCTAATGAAAAACTGTTTTTT; CDR3 protein: CASRNWGTANEKLFF
V gene: TRBV30; clone size: once; D gene: .; J gene: TRBJ1-5; CDR3 DNA: TGTGCCTGGAGTGAGAGGGGGGAACAGCCCCAGCATTTT; CDR3 protein: CAWSERGEQPQHF
V gene: TRBV28; clone size: .; D gene: .; J gene: TRBJ1-2; CDR3 DNA: TGTGCCAGCAGTTTCATTCAGGGCCGTAAGGGGGTTAACTATGGCTACACCTTC; CDR3 protein: CASSFIQGRKGVNYGYTF
V gene: TRBV21-1; clone size: .; D gene: .; J gene: TRBJ1-3; CDR3 DNA: TGTGCCAGCAGCAAAGCGGGCATCCCGACCCCTGGAAACACCATATATTTT; CDR3 protein: CASSKAGIPTPGNTIYF
V gene: TRBV6-5; clone size: .; D gene: TRBD2; J gene: TRBJ2-1; CDR3 DNA: TGTGCCAGCAGTCCGACTAGCGGGAGTTACAATGAGCAGTTCTTC; CDR3 protein: CASSPTSGSYNEQFF
V gene: TRBV5-1; clone size: .; D gene: .; J gene: TRBJ2-1; CDR3 DNA: TGCGCCAGCAGCTCAGACCCACTAGCATCTTACAATGAGCAGTTCTTC; CDR3 protein: CASSSDPLASYNEQFF
V gene: TRBV11-2; clone size: .; D gene: .; J gene: TRBJ1-1; CDR3 DNA: TGTGCCAGCAGCTCCAGATCCGGGCCAGGCGGCACTGAAGCTTTCTTT; CDR3 protein: CASSSRSGPGGTEAFF
V gene: TRBV5-1; clone size: .; D gene: .; J gene: TRBJ2-5; CDR3 DNA: TGCGCCAGCGGCGTGGCGGATTCTGAAGAGACCCAGTACTTC; CDR3 protein: CASGVADSEETQYF
V gene: TRBV28; clone size: .; D gene: .; J gene: TRBJ1-2; CDR3 DNA: TGTGCCAGCAGTTTAGAAAGGGGTGTAGTCGGTGGCTACACCTTC; CDR3 protein: CASSLERGVVGGYTF
V gene: TRBV29-1; clone size: .; D gene: TRBD1; J gene: TRBJ1-2; CDR3 DNA: TGCAGCGTTGGACAGGGTTCCCACTATGGCTACACCTTC; CDR3 protein: CSVGQGSHYGYTF
V gene: TRBV30; clone size: .; D gene: .; J gene: TRBJ2-4; CDR3 DNA: TGTGCCTGGAGTGTACAGGGGGGGATTGGCATTCAGTACTTC; CDR3 protein: CAWSVQGGIGIQYF
V gene: TRBV5-1; clone size: .; D gene: TRBD2; J gene: TRBJ2-1; CDR3 DNA: TGCGCCAGCAGCCTCCCCTCGCTCGCACTAGCGGGAGGGTTCGATGAGCAGTTCTTC; CDR3 protein: CASSLPSLALAGGFDEQFF
V gene: TRBV6-6; clone size: .; D gene: .; J gene: TRBJ1-4; CDR3 DNA: TGTGCCAGCAGTTACCTCGAGGAGGGTGGTGAAAAACTGTTTTTT; CDR3 protein: CASSYLEEGGEKLFF
V gene: TRBV7-3; clone size: .; D gene: .; J gene: TRBJ1-1; CDR3 DNA: TGTGCCAGCAGCGCGGTGCCGGGGAACACTGAAGCTTTCTTT; CDR3 protein: CASSAVPGNTEAFF
V gene: TRBV9; clone size: .; D gene: TRBD2; J gene: TRBJ2-5; CDR3 DNA: TGTGCCAGCAGCGTAGAGCGGGAGGGCGGGGCCCAGTACTTC; CDR3 protein: CASSVEREGGAQYF
V gene: TRBV19; clone size: .; D gene: TRBD2; J gene: TRBJ2-5; CDR3 DNA: TGTGCCAGTAGTATGGCTAGCGGGAGAGGGGAGACCCAGTACTTC; CDR3 protein: CASSMASGRGETQYF
V gene: TRBV27; clone size: few; D gene: .; J gene: TRBJ1-1; CDR3 DNA: TGTGCCAGCAGTTTATGGGGTGCAAACACTGAAGCTTTCTTT; CDR3 protein: CASSLWGANTEAFF
V gene: TRBV21-1; clone size: .; D gene: .; J gene: TRBJ2-1; CDR3 DNA: TGTGCCAGCAGCAAAGAGGGCCAGCGGTCATACAATGAGCAGTTCTTC; CDR3 protein: CASSKEGQRSYNEQFF
V gene: TRBV30; clone size: .; D gene: TRBD1; J gene: TRBJ1-2; CDR3 DNA: TGTGCCTGGAGCCTGAACAGGGGGCAGGGTGGCTACACCTTC; CDR3 protein: CAWSLNRGQGGYTF
V gene: TRBV19; clone size: .; D gene: .; J gene: TRBJ1-2; CDR3 DNA: TGTGCCAGTACTACGGCGGGGGGCTATGGCTACACCTTC; CDR3 protein: CASTTAGGYGYTF
V gene: TRBV4-3; clone size: .; D gene: TRBD1; J gene: TRBJ2-7; CDR3 DNA: TGCGCCAGCAGCCAAGATCAGAGGACAGGGGGCTACGAGCAGTACTTC; CDR3 protein: CASSQDQRTGGYEQYF
V gene: TRBV2; clone size: .; D gene: .; J gene: TRBJ2-2; CDR3 DNA: TGTGCCAGCAGTGGCTCTGGGGCTCCCGGGGAGCTGTTTTTT; CDR3 protein: CASSGSGAPGELFF
V gene: TRBV6-1; clone size: few; D gene: .; J gene: TRBJ1-5; CDR3 DNA: TGTGCCAGCAGTGAAGGTCTGGGGGGCGGTCAGCCCCAGCATTTT; CDR3 protein: CASSEGLGGGQPQHF
V gene: TRBV2; clone size: .; D gene: .; J gene: TRBJ2-2; CDR3 DNA: TGTGCCAGCAGTGGGGTACAGGCCAACACCGGGGAGCTGTTTTTT; CDR3 protein: CASSGVQANTGELFF
V gene: TRBV11-2; clone size: few; D gene: TRBD1; J gene: TRBJ1-1; CDR3 DNA: TGTGCCAGCAGCCGGGACAGGGGAACTGAAGCTTTCTTT; CDR3 protein: CASSRDRGTEAFF
V gene: TRBV6-4; clone size: once; D gene: TRBD1; J gene: TRBJ1-2; CDR3 DNA: TGTGCCAGCATTGGAATAGGGGGCCAGGATGGCTACACCTTC; CDR3 protein: CASIGIGGQDGYTF
V gene: TRBV5-1; clone size: .; D gene: TRBD1; J gene: TRBJ1-1; CDR3 DNA: TGCGCCAGCAGCACTACCGGGACAGGGAGATCTGAAGCTTTCTTT; CDR3 protein: CASSTTGTGRSEAFF
V gene: TRBV11-1; clone size: .; D gene: .; J gene: TRBJ2-2; CDR3 DNA: TGTGCCAGCAGCTTAGTAGGGGCGACCGGGGAGCTGTTTTTT; CDR3 protein: CASSLVGATGELFF
V gene: TRBV7-9; clone size: .; D gene: TRBD1; J gene: TRBJ2-6; CDR3 DNA: TGTGCCAGCAGCTCGGCAGGGGGCTTCTCTGGGGCCAACGTCCTGACTTTC; CDR3 protein: CASSSAGGFSGANVLTF
V gene: TRBV4-2; clone size: .; D gene: .; J gene: TRBJ1-2; CDR3 DNA: TGTGCCAGCAGCCAAGATCAGGGCAGCCGCTTGTATGGCTACACCTTC; CDR3 protein: CASSQDQGSRLYGYTF
V gene: TRBV7-9; clone size: .; D gene: .; J gene: TRBJ2-5; CDR3 DNA: TGTGCCAGCAGCTCCTGGACAGGGAGGGTAGAGACCCAGTACTTC; CDR3 protein: CASSSWTGRVETQYF
V gene: TRBV6-5; clone size: .; D gene: .; J gene: TRBJ2-7; CDR3 DNA: TGTGCCAGCAGCCGTGGGACCCTCCCCGGCCAGGAGCAGTACTTC; CDR3 protein: CASSRGTLPGQEQYF
V gene: TRBV7-2; clone size: .; D gene: .; J gene: TRBJ1-3; CDR3 DNA: TGTGCCAGCAGCTTGACCGGAAACACCATATATTTT; CDR3 protein: CASSLTGNTIYF
V gene: TRBV28; clone size: .; D gene: .; J gene: TRBJ1-2; CDR3 DNA: TGTGCCAGCAGGCCCACCGGGACCTCCCTCGTGGATGGCTACACCTTC; CDR3 protein: CASRPTGTSLVDGYTF
V gene: TRBV18; clone size: .; D gene: TRBD1; J gene: TRBJ2-1; CDR3 DNA: TGTGCCAGCTCACCATTATTGACAGGGGGCTACAATGAGCAGTTCTTC; CDR3 protein: CASSPLLTGGYNEQFF
V gene: TRBV7-9; clone size: .; D gene: .; J gene: TRBJ2-1; CDR3 DNA: TGTGCCAGCAGCTTAGGCGCTAATGAGCAGTTCTTC; CDR3 protein: CASSLGANEQFF
V gene: TRBV7-8; clone size: .; D gene: .; J gene: TRBJ1-5; CDR3 DNA: TGTGCCAGCAGCTTACGGGACCCCAATCAGCCCCAGCATTTT; CDR3 protein: CASSLRDPNQPQHF
V gene: TRBV10-3; clone size: once; D gene: TRBD1; J gene: TRBJ2-7; CDR3 DNA: TGTGCCATCAGTGCCGGACAGGGCTACGAGCAGTACTTC; CDR3 protein: CAISAGQGYEQYF
V gene: TRBV5-1; clone size: .; D gene: TRBD1; J gene: TRBJ1-4; CDR3 DNA: TGCGCCAGCAGCCCACAGGGGGCAGAGGAAAAACTGTTTTTT; CDR3 protein: CASSPQGAEEKLFF
V gene: TRBV11-2; clone size: .; D gene: TRBD1; J gene: TRBJ2-2; CDR3 DNA: TGTGCCAGCAAGCTTAGGGACAGGGAGGTTTCCGGGGAGCTGTTTTTT; CDR3 protein: CASKLRDREVSGELFF
V gene: TRBV19; clone size: once; D gene: .; J gene: TRBJ2-2; CDR3 DNA: TGTGCCAGTAGCGACGGATGGAACACCGGGGAGCTGTTTTTT; CDR3 protein: CASSDGWNTGELFF
V gene: TRBV28; clone size: once; D gene: .; J gene: TRBJ1-4; CDR3 DNA: TGTGCCAGCAGTTTCATCAGAGGACCAAAGAATGAAAAACTGTTTTTT; CDR3 protein: CASSFIRGPKNEKLFF
V gene: TRBV5-4; clone size: once; D gene: .; J gene: TRBJ2-5; CDR3 DNA: TGTGCCAGCAGCTTGGGGTTCGGCAGGGGCCAAGAGACCCAGTACTTC; CDR3 protein: CASSLGFGRGQETQYF
V gene: TRBV27; clone size: .; D gene: .; J gene: TRBJ1-5; CDR3 DNA: TGTGCCAGCAGTTTAAGAGAAGGCAGGCAGCCCCAGCATTTT; CDR3 protein: CASSLREGRQPQHF
V gene: TRBV4-3; clone size: .; D gene: .; J gene: TRBJ2-7; CDR3 DNA: TGCGCCAGCAGCCAAGATCTTACTTTCGGGGTCCTCAACTTC; CDR3 protein: CASSQDLTFGVLNF
V gene: TRBV5-1; clone size: .; D gene: TRBD2; J gene: TRBJ2-1; CDR3 DNA: TGCGCCAGCAGCTTACTAGCGGGAACTATTAATGAGCAGTTCTTC; CDR3 protein: CASSLLAGTINEQFF
V gene: TRBV4-2; clone size: .; D gene: TRBD2; J gene: TRBJ2-1; CDR3 DNA: TGTGCCAGCAGCCCCCGGGGTAGCGGGAGTTCAGGTGACAATGAGCAGTTCTTC; CDR3 protein: CASSPRGSGSSGDNEQFF
V gene: TRBV30; clone size: .; D gene: TRBD2; J gene: TRBJ2-1; CDR3 DNA: TGTGCCTGGAGTGTTGGCCTAGCGGGAGAGGATGAGCAGTTCTTC; CDR3 protein: CAWSVGLAGEDEQFF
V gene: TRBV5-5; clone size: .; D gene: .; J gene: TRBJ1-4; CDR3 DNA: TGTGCCAGCAGCTTCCTGCCAGGGGTAGAAAAACTGTTTTTT; CDR3 protein: CASSFLPGVEKLFF
V gene: TRBV28; clone size: .; D gene: .; J gene: TRBJ2-5; CDR3 DNA: TGTGCCAGCAGTTCAATAGCCCCAGAGACCCAGTACTTC; CDR3 protein: CASSSIAPETQYF